This T cell receptor (beta chain) was observed in a study of blood T cells in healthy people across ages. V lost 3 bases, J lost 7 bases, and 9 bases stayed unmatched. The germline V gene encodes CDR1 DFQATT and CDR2 SNEGSKA (reference sequence). CDR3 length: 14 residues. This clonotype occurred a few times. No antigen is known for it. Using a J-beta primer mix together with a sample-barcoded 5' primer, a second PCR was run for roughly 7 to 12 cycles. TCRdb re-called the 5' RACE reads with MiXCR, one entry per CDR3 protein. Here the sample spans 800,000 or so distinct CDR3 sequences, 20% to 30% being singletons. Study-wide results and caveats: Diversity figures derived from one million T cells were judged to underestimate the true value.

Separately, the same data were catalogued under a study of T cells of mothers and their children. That investigation notes: According to the study, all extracted RNA entered cDNA synthesis at around 1.4 ug per 15 ul.

Sample: blood. The receptor was derived from a boy between 10 and 17 years old in good health. The chain carries TRBV20-1 and TRBJ1-2; TRBD1 matches 9 bases. The CDR3 region has the DNA TGCAGTGCTAGCCGGGGACAGGGCCAGTTTGGCTACACCTTC. It is translated as CSASRGQGQFGYTF.